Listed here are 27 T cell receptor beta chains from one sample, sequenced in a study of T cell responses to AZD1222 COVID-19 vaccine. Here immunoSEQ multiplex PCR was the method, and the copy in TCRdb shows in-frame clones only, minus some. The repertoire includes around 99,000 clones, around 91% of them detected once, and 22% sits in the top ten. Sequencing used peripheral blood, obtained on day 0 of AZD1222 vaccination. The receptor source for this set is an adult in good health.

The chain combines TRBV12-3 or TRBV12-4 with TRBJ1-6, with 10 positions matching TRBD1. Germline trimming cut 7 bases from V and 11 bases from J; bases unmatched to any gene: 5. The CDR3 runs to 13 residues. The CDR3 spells CASTLDRGTPLHF. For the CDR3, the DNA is TGTGCCAGCACCTTGGACAGGGGGACACCCCTCCACTTT.

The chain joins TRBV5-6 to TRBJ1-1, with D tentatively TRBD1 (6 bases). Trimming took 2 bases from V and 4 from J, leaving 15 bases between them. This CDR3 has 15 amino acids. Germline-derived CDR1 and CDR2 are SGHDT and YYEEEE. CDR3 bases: TGTGCCAGCAGCTTTGGGGGGGCAGGGGCCACTGAAGCTTTCTTT. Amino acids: CASSFGGAGATEAFF.

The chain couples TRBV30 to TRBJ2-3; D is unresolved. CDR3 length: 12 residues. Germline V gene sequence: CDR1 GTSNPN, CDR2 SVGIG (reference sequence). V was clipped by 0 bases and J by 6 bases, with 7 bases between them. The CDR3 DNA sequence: TGTGCCTGGAGTGTTGGATGGGATACGCAGTATTTT. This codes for CAWSVGWDTQYF.

CDR3 residues: CASSLTEMNTEAFF. CDR3 DNA sequence: TGTGCCAGCAGCTTAACAGAGATGAACACTGAAGCTTTCTTT. The V and J genes are TRBV7-2 and TRBJ1-1; unclear D gene. This CDR3 is 14 amino acids long. Germline lookup yields CDR1 SGHTA and CDR2 FQGNSA. Trimming left V 2 bases short and J 0 bases short, with 7 bases between.

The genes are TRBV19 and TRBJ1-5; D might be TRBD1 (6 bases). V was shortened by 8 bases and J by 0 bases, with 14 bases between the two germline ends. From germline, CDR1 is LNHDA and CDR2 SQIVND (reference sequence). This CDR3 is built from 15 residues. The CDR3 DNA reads TGTGCCAGTCGGATGGACAGATATAGCAATCAGCCCCAGCATTTT. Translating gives CASRMDRYSNQPQHF. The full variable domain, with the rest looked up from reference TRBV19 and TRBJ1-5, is DGGITQSPKYLFRKEGQNVTLSCEQNLNHDAMYWYRQDPGQGLRLIYYSQIVNDFQKGDIAEGYSVSREKKESFPLTVTSAQKNPTAFYLCASRMDRYSNQPQHFGDGTRLSIL.

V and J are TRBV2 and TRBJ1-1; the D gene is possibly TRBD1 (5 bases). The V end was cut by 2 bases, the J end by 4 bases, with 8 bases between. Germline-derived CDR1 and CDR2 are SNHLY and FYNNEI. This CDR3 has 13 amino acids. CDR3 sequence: CASSEQGSTEAFF. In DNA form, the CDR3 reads TGTGCCAGCAGTGAACAGGGTAGCACTGAAGCTTTCTTT.

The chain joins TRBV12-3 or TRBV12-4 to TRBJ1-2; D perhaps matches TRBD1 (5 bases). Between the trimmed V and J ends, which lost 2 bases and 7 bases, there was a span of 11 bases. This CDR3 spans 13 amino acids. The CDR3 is CASSLWGSGGYTF. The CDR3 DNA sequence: TGTGCCAGCAGTTTATGGGGGAGCGGTGGCTACACCTTC.

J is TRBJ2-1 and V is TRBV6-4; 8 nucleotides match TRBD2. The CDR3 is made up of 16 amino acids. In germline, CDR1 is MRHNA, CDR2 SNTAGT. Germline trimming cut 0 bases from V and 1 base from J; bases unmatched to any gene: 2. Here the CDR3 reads CASSDSGGGSYNEQFF. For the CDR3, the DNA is TGTGCCAGCAGTGACTCCGGGGGGGGGTCCTACAATGAGCAGTTCTTC.

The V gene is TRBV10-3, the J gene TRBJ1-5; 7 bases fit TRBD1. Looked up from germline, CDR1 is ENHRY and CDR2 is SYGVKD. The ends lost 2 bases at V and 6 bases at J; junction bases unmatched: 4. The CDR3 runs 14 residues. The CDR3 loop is CAISEGGQLQPQHF. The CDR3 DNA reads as TGTGCCATCAGTGAGGGGGGACAGCTTCAGCCCCAGCATTTT.

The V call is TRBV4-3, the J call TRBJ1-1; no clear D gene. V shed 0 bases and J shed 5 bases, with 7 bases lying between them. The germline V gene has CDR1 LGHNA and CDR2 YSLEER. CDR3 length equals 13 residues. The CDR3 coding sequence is TGCGCCAGCAGCCAAGATTACGGGACTGAAGCTTTCTTT. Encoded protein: CASSQDYGTEAFF.

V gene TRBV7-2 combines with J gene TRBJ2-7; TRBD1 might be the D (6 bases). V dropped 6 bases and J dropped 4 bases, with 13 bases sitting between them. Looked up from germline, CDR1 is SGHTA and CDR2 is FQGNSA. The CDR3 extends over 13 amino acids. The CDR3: CASRPSGVYEQYF. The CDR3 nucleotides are TGTGCCAGCAGACCCTCAGGGGTTTACGAGCAGTACTTC.

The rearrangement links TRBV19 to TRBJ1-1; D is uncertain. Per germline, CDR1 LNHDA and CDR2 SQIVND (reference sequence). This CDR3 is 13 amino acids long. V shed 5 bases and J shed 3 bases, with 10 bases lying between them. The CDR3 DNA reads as TGTGCCAGTAGTGTGAGCATGGACACTGAAGCTTTCTTT. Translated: CASSVSMDTEAFF.

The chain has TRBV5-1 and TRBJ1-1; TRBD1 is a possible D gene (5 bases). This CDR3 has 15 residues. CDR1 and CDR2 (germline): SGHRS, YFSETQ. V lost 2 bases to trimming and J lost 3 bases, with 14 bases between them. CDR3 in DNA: TGCGCCAGCAGCTTTACAGGAAAACGGTACACTGAAGCTTTCTTT. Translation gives CASSFTGKRYTEAFF.

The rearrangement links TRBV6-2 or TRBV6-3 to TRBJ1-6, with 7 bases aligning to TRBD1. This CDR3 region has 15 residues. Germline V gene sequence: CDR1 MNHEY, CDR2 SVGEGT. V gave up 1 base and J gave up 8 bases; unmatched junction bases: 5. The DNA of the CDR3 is TGTGCCAGCAGTTACTGGAGCAGGGGGGATTCACCCCTCCACTTT. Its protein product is CASSYWSRGDSPLHF.

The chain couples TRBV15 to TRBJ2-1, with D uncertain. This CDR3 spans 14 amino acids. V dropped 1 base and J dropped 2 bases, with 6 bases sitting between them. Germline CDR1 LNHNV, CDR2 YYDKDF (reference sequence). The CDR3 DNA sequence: TGTGCCACCAGCAGAGCGGTACCCTACAATGAGCAGTTCTTC. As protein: CATSRAVPYNEQFF.

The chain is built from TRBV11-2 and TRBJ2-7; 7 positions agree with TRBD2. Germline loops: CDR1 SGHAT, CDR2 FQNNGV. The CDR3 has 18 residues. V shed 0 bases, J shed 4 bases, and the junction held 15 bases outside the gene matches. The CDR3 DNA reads TGTGCCAGCAGCTTAGATCCCCGTCTCGGGCAGGGAGGGTACGAGCAGTACTTC. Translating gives CASSLDPRLGQGGYEQYF.

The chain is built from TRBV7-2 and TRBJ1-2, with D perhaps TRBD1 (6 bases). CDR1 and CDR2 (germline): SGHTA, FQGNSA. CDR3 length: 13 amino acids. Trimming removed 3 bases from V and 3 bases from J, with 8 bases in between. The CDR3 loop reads CASSLGGDYGYTF. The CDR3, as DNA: TGTGCCAGCAGCTTGGGGGGCGACTATGGCTACACCTTC.

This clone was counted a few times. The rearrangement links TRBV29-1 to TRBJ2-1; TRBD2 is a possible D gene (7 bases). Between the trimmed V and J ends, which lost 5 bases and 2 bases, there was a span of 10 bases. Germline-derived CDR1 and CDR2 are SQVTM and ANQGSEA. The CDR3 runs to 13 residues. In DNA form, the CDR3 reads TGCAGCGTTAGGGGGGGTACCTACAATGAGCAGTTCTTC. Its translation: CSVRGGTYNEQFF.

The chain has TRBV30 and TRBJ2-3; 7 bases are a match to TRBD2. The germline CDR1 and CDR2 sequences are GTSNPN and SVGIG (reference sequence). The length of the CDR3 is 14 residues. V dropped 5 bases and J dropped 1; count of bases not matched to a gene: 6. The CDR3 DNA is TGTGCCTGGTTGGCGGGGGACCGCACAGATACGCAGTATTTT. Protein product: CAWLAGDRTDTQYF.

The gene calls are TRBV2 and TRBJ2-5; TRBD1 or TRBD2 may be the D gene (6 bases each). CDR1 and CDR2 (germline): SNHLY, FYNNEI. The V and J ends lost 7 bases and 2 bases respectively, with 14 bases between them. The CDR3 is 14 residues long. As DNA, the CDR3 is TGTGCCAGCACCCCGGGGGCGGGGCAAGAGACCCAGTACTTC. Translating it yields CASTPGAGQETQYF.

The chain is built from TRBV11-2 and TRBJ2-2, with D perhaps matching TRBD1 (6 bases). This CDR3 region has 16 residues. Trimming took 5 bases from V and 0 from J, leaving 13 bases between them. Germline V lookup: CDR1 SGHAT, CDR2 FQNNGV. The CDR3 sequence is CASSPGQFSNTGELFF. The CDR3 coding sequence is TGTGCCAGCAGCCCAGGACAGTTTTCGAACACCGGGGAGCTGTTTTTT.

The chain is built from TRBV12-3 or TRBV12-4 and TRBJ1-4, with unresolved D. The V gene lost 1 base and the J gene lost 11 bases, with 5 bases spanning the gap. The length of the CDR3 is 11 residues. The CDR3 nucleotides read TGTGCCAGCAGTTTAGTGGGGAAACTGTTTTTT. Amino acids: CASSLVGKLFF.

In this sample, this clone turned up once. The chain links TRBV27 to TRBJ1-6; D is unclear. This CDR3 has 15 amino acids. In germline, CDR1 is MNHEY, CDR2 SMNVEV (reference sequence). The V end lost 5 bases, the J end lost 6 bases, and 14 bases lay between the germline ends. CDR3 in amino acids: CASSPWTGVNSPLHF. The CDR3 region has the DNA TGTGCCAGCAGTCCATGGACCGGAGTTAATTCACCCCTCCACTTT.

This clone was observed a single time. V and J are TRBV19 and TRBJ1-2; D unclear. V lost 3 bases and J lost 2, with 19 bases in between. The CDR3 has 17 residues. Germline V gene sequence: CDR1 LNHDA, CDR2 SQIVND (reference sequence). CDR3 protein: CASSMEEPITSNYGYTF. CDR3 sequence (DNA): TGTGCCAGTAGTATGGAGGAGCCCATTACCTCGAACTATGGCTACACCTTC.

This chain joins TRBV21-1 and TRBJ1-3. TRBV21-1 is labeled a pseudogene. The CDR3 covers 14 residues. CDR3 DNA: TGTGCCAGCAGGGGGAGGGTAACTGGAAACACCATATATTTT. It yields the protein CASRGRVTGNTIYF.

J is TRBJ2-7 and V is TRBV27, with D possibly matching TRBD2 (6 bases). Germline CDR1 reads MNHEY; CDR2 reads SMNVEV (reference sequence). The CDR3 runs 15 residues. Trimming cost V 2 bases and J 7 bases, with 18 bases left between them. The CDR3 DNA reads TGTGCCAGCAGTTTAGGGGGGTTGGGCGGGAATGAGCAGTACTTC. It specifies CASSLGGLGGNEQYF.

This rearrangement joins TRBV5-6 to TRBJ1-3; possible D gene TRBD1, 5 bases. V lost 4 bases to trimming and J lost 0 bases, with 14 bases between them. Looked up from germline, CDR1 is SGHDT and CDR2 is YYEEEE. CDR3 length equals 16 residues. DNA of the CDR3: TGTGCCAGCAGCCCCCCGACAGCAAGCTCTGGAAACACCATATATTTT. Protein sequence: CASSPPTASSGNTIYF.